This entry lists 19 T cell receptor beta chains sequenced from one sample in a study of cytomegalovirus exposure and HLA in healthy donors. PCR used 60 Vbeta primers and 13 Jbeta primers. Profiled with immunoSEQ multiplex PCR; TCRdb holds only in-frame clones, not every one. This sample carries about 92,000 clones, over 70% of them seen once, and the ten largest clones take roughly 1.2%. The sample comprised PBMCs. These receptors originate from a girl aged 2 to 10 in good health and CMV-seropositive.

The chain uses TRBV5-1 and TRBJ2-1; 12 positions match TRBD2. The V gene's germline CDR1 is SGHRS and CDR2 YFSETQ. This CDR3 spans 16 amino acids. The J segment lost 7 bases and the V segment lost 2 bases, leaving 7 bases of the junction unmatched. CDR3 DNA sequence: TGCGCCAGCAGCTTTCTAGCGGGAGGGCCGAGGAATGAGCAGTTCTTC. It encodes CASSFLAGGPRNEQFF.

The V call is TRBV5-4, the J call TRBJ1-1; no clear D. In germline, CDR1 is SGHNT, CDR2 YYREEE (reference sequence). V was pared by 5 bases and J by 1 base, with 15 bases between. The CDR3 contains 15 residues. The DNA for the CDR3 is TGTGCCAGCAGTTATGGAGCCCCGGGGAACACTGAAGCTTTCTTT. It encodes CASSYGAPGNTEAFF.

The V call is TRBV4-2, the J call TRBJ1-1; D unresolved. Trimming stripped 0 bases from V and 1 base from J, with 3 bases between. The germline V gene encodes CDR1 LGHNA and CDR2 YNFKEQ. CDR3 length equals 13 residues. For the CDR3, the DNA is TGTGCCAGCAGCCAAGATAAGAACACTGAAGCTTTCTTT. Its translation is CASSQDKNTEAFF.

The chain couples TRBV6-1 to TRBJ1-4; possible D gene TRBD1, 6 bases. Germline loops: CDR1 MNHNS, CDR2 SASEGT. This CDR3 comprises 15 residues. The V and J ends lost 0 bases and 6 bases respectively, with 11 bases between them. CDR3 region: CASSEAWPGDEKLFF. Here the CDR3 DNA reads TGTGCCAGCAGTGAAGCGTGGCCAGGGGATGAAAAACTGTTTTTT.

The J gene is TRBJ1-1, the V gene TRBV6-5, with D perhaps matching TRBD1 (5 bases). V was trimmed by 11 bases and J by 7 bases, leaving 14 bases between them. This CDR3 contains 11 residues. Germline loops: CDR1 MNHEY, CDR2 SVGAGI. The CDR3 coding sequence is TGTGCCGAGACTTTGGGGCATGAAGCTTTCTTT. It yields the protein CAETLGHEAFF.

This rearrangement joins TRBV4-2 to TRBJ2-1; D remains ambiguous. V was trimmed by 0 bases and J by 9 bases, leaving 15 bases between them. Germline V gene sequence: CDR1 LGHNA, CDR2 YNFKEQ. CDR3 length: 15 amino acids. This chain's CDR3 is CASSQESVAGGEQFF. CDR3 in DNA: TGTGCCAGCAGCCAAGAGTCGGTAGCTGGCGGTGAGCAGTTCTTC.

The V and J genes are TRBV5-4 and TRBJ2-7; TRBD1 matches 12 bases. This CDR3 comprises 16 residues. Germline assignment: CDR1 SGHNT and CDR2 YYREEE (reference sequence). V was clipped by 4 bases and J by 4 bases; unmatched bases: 9. This CDR3 is CASSLEPGQGAYEQYF. The DNA of the CDR3 is TGTGCCAGCAGCCTGGAACCGGGACAGGGGGCTTACGAGCAGTACTTC.

In this sample, this clone turned up once. The chain has TRBV7-2 and TRBJ2-7; 8 nucleotides agree with TRBD2. CDR1 is SGHTA and CDR2 is FQGNSA in the germline V gene. The CDR3 runs 16 residues. The trim removed 6 bases at V and 9 bases at J, leaving 19 bases unmatched. The CDR3 DNA follows: TGTGCCAGCAGTTCCCGGATGGAGGCGGGAGGTTGGGGGCAGTACTTC. Translation gives CASSSRMEAGGWGQYF.

The V gene is TRBV19, the J gene TRBJ2-2, with 8 positions matching TRBD2. CDR1 LNHDA and CDR2 SQIVND come from the germline V gene (reference sequence). This CDR3 has 15 residues. V lost 7 bases, J lost 5 bases, and 9 bases stayed unmatched. The CDR3: CASTGLAGTTGELFF. The CDR3, as DNA: TGTGCCAGTACTGGCCTAGCGGGTACGACCGGGGAGCTGTTTTTT.

The V call is TRBV29-1, the J call TRBJ1-1; D ambiguous. The germline V gene has CDR1 SQVTM and CDR2 ANQGSEA. The CDR3 totals 13 residues. The V end lost 3 bases, the J end lost 0 bases, and 8 bases lay between the germline ends. The CDR3 is CSVESGVNTEAFF. In DNA, the CDR3 is TGCAGCGTTGAGTCCGGGGTGAACACTGAAGCTTTCTTT.

V gene TRBV7-9 combines with J gene TRBJ1-2; TRBD1 aligns across 7 bases. CDR1 is SEHNR and CDR2 is FQNEAQ in the germline V gene (reference sequence). The CDR3 totals 14 residues. With 4 bases clipped from V and 1 base from J, the junction kept 3 bases outside the gene matches. The CDR3 DNA reads as TGTGCCAGCAGCTCGGACAGGCTTAACTATGGCTACACCTTC. This codes for CASSSDRLNYGYTF.

This chain connects TRBV14 to TRBJ2-1; TRBD2 matches at 9 bases. CDR1 and CDR2 (germline): SGHDN, FVKESK. This CDR3 is built from 17 residues. V lost 4 bases, J lost 1 base, and 8 bases stayed unmatched. The CDR3 protein is CASSLFIAGESYNEQFF. CDR3 DNA: TGTGCCAGCAGCCTATTCATAGCGGGAGAGTCCTACAATGAGCAGTTCTTC. Supplemented by reference TRBV14 and TRBJ2-1, the full variable domain reads EAGVTQFPSHSVIEKGQTVTLRCDPISGHDNLYWYRRVMGKEIKFLLHFVKESKQDESGMPNNRFLAERTGGTYSTLKVQPAELEDSGVYFCASSLFIAGESYNEQFFGPGTRLTVL.

The V and J genes are TRBV5-3 and TRBJ2-7, with 14 bases identical to TRBD2. TRBV5-3 is reported as an ORF; its role is uncertain. V lost 2 bases and J lost 6; bases outside the gene matches: 7. The CDR3 is 16 residues long. DNA of the CDR3: TGTGCCAGAAGCTTACCGGGACTAGCGGGAGAGTTCGAGCAGTACTTC. It specifies CARSLPGLAGEFEQYF.

CDR3 coding DNA: TGTGCCAGCAGTTTAATCGGACAGGCTATTTATCAGCCCCAGCATTTT. Its protein is CASSLIGQAIYQPQHF. The rearrangement uses TRBV28 and TRBJ1-5; 7 positions agree with TRBD1. CDR1 and CDR2 from the germline V gene are MDHEN and SYDVKM. The CDR3 runs 16 residues. V was pared by 2 bases and J by 5 bases, with 9 bases of the junction left unmatched.

The chain joins TRBV27 to TRBJ2-5, with D possibly TRBD2 on 7 matching bases. The CDR3 runs to 14 residues. CDR1 MNHEY and CDR2 SMNVEV come from the germline V gene (reference sequence). V gave up 3 bases and J gave up 4 bases, with 12 bases separating them. The CDR3 nucleotides are TGTGCCAGCAGTTTGGGGGGGCTGGGAGAGACCCAGTACTTC. It encodes CASSLGGLGETQYF.

The chain uses TRBV6-6 and TRBJ1-2; D call uncertain. In germline, CDR1 is MNHNY, CDR2 SVGAGI (reference sequence). The CDR3 length is 16 residues. Trimming shortened V by 5 bases and J by 4 bases, and 20 bases separated the two germline ends. CDR3 amino acids: CASSSRMGSDPYGYTF. The CDR3 region has the DNA TGTGCCAGCAGTAGCCGAATGGGCAGTGATCCCTATGGCTACACCTTC.

This clone was detected only a few times. This chain uses TRBV30 with TRBJ2-2; the D is unclear. CDR3 length: 14 residues. Germline V gene data show CDR1 as GTSNPN and CDR2 as SVGIG (reference sequence). V lost 4 bases and J lost 5, with 14 bases in between. CDR3 DNA: TGTGCCTGGATTGGGCGACCTTGGACCGGGGAGCTGTTTTTT. This codes for CAWIGRPWTGELFF. Supplemented by reference TRBV30 and TRBJ2-2, the full variable domain reads SQTIHQWPATLVQPVGSPLSLECTVEGTSNPNLYWYRQAAGRGLQLLFYSVGIGQISSEVPQNLSASRPQDRQFILSSKKLLLSDSGFYLCAWIGRPWTGELFFGEGSRLTVL.

The J gene is TRBJ1-1, the V gene TRBV18; D may be TRBD1 (6 bases). V lost 2 bases, J lost 1 base, and 14 bases lay in between. The CDR3 is 16 amino acids. Per germline, CDR1 KGHSH and CDR2 LQKENI. The CDR3 DNA is TGTGCCAGCTCACCAGGGGAGCAGGGGAGGAACACTGAAGCTTTCTTT. Protein: CASSPGEQGRNTEAFF.

The sample holds a few counts of this clone. The chain employs TRBV6-5 and TRBJ2-7, with TRBD1 matching over 9 bases. The CDR3 is 14 amino acids. The V and J ends lost 4 bases and 4 bases, in that order; junction bases with no gene match: 5. Germline assignment: CDR1 MNHEY and CDR2 SVGAGI. DNA for the CDR3: TGTGCCAGCAGTTTAGGGGACAGGGTATACGAGCAGTACTTC. Translation gives CASSLGDRVYEQYF.